This T cell receptor (beta chain) originates from a study of regulatory T cells in long-lasting Graves disease. With V trimmed by 2 bases and J by 10 bases, 6 bases remained unmatched. This CDR3 region has 14 residues. Germline CDR1 reads LNHDA; CDR2 reads SQIVND (reference sequence). PBMC-derived RNA was used for the TCR library. Diagnoses of Graves' disease were made by American Thyroid Association guidelines. Each patient gave roughly 10 milliliters of EDTA-anticoagulated peripheral blood. TCRdb independently ran MiXCR on the reads; one entry per CDR3 protein. The repertoire holds some 700 distinct CDR3 sequences, with around 66% as singletons. General study results and limits: It was in persistent disease that TRBV28, TRBJ1-2 and TRBJ2-5 were favored. Persistent cases of Graves' showed reduced TCR diversity relative to newly diagnosed patients.

About this clonotype: The antigen remains unidentified.

The chain links TRBV19 to TRBJ2-1, with 9 bases fitting TRBD2. This clonotype originated in a woman aged 40 to 50 with Graves disease. The sequenced sample was peripheral blood mononuclear cells (PBMCs), obtained with antithyroid drug treatment, in newly diagnosed or persistent Graves disease (not recorded which). The CDR3 spells CASSIQGLANEQFF. CDR3 DNA sequence: TGTGCCAGTAGTATACAGGGACTAGCAAACGAGCAGTTCTTC.